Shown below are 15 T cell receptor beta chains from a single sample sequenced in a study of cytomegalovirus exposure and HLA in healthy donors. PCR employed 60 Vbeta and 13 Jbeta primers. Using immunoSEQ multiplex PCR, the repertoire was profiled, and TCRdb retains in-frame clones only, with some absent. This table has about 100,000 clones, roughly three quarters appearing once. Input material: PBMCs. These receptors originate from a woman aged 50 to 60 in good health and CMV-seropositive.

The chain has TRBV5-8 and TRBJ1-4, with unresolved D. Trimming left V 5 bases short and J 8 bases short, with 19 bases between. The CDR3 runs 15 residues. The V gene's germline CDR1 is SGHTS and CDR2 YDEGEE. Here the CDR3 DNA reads TGTGCCAGCAGATCCGAGACAACGTCCCGAGAAAAACTGTTTTTT. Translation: CASRSETTSREKLFF.

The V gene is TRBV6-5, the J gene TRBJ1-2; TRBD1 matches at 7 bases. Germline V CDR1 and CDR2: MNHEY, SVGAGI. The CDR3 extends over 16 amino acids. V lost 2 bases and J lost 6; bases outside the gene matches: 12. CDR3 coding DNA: TGTGCCAGCAGTTACACGATTACAGGGGAATTGGATGGCTACACCTTC. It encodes CASSYTITGELDGYTF.

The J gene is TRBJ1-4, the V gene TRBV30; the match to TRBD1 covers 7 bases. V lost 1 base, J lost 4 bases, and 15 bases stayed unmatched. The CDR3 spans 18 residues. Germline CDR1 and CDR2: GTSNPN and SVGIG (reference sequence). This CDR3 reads CAWSGGKGGIRGNEKLFF. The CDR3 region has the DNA TGTGCCTGGAGTGGCGGGAAAGGGGGCATTCGCGGTAATGAAAAACTGTTTTTT.

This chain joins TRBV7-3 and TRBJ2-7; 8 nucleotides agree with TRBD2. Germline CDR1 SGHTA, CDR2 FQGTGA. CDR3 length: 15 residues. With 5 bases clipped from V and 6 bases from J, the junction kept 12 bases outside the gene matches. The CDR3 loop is CASSPRGGGPREQYF. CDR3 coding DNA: TGTGCCAGCAGCCCACGGGGGGGAGGGCCTCGCGAGCAGTACTTC.

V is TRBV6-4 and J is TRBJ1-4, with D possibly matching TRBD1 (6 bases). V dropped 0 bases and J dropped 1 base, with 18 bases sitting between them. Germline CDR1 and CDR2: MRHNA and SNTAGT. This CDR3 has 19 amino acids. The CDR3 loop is CASSDSVRPKQGTNEKLFF. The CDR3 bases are TGTGCCAGCAGTGACTCGGTAAGGCCTAAACAGGGAACTAATGAAAAACTGTTTTTT.

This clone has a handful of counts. For the CDR3, the DNA is TGTGCCAGCAGTCAGCCCGGGAACGATCAGCCCCAGCATTTT. Residues: CASSQPGNDQPQHF. The J gene is TRBJ1-5, the V gene TRBV7-9; D gene unclear. This CDR3 contains 14 residues. Germline V gives CDR1 SEHNR, CDR2 FQNEAQ (reference sequence). V was shortened by 6 bases and J by 5 bases, with 14 bases between the two germline ends.

Here the CDR3 reads CAMQALNTEAFF. CDR3 coding DNA: TGTGCCATGCAGGCGTTGAACACTGAAGCTTTCTTT. The chain uses TRBV2 and TRBJ1-1, with D uncertain. Germline lookup yields CDR1 SNHLY and CDR2 FYNNEI. The CDR3 spans 12 residues. Trimming left V 10 bases short and J 0 bases short, with 9 bases between.

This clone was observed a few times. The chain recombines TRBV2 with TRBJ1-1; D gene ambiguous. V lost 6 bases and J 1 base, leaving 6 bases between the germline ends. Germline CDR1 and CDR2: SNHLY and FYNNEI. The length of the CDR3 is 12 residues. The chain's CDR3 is CASSRENTEAFF. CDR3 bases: TGTGCCAGCAGCCGGGAGAACACTGAAGCTTTCTTT.

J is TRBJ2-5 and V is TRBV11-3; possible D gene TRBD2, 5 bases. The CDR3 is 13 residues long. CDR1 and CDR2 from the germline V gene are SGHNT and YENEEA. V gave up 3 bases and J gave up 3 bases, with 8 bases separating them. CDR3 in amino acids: CASSFSAEETQYF. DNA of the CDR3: TGTGCCAGCAGCTTTAGCGCCGAAGAGACCCAGTACTTC.

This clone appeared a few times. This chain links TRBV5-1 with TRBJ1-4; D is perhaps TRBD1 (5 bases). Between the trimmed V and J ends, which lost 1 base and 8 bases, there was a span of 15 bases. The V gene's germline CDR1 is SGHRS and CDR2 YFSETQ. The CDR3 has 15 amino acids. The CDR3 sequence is CASSLLGREREKLFF. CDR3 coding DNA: TGCGCCAGCAGCTTGTTGGGCAGGGAAAGGGAAAAACTGTTTTTT.

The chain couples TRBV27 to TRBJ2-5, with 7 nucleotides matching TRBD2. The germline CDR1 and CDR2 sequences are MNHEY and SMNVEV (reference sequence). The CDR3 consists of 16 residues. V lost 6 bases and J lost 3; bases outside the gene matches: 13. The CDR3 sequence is CASSLRPGLHKETQYF. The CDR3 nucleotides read TGTGCCAGCAGCCTTAGGCCGGGACTACATAAAGAGACCCAGTACTTC.

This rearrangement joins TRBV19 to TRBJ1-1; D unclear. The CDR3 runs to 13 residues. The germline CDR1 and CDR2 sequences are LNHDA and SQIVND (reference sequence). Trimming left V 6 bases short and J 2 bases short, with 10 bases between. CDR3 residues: CASSQRGNTEAFF. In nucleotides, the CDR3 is TGTGCCAGTAGCCAGCGGGGAAACACTGAAGCTTTCTTT.

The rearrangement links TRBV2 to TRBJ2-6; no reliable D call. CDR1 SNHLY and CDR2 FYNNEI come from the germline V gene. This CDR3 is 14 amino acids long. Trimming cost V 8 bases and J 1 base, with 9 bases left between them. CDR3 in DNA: TGTGCCAGCCGTGGGCAGTCTGGGGCCAACGTCCTGACTTTC. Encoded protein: CASRGQSGANVLTF.

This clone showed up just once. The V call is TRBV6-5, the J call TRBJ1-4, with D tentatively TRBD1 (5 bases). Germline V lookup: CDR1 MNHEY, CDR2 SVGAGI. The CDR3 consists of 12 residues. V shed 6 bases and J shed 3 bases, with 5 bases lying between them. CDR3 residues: CASRGPNEKLFF. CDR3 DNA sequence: TGTGCCAGCAGGGGGCCTAATGAAAAACTGTTTTTT.

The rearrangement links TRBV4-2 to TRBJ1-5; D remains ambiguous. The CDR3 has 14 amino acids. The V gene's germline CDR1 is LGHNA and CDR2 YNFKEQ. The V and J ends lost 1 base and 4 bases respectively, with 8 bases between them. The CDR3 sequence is CASSQAGINQPQHF. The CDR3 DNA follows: TGTGCCAGCAGCCAAGCGGGGATTAATCAGCCCCAGCATTTT.